This T cell receptor beta chain was identified in a study of shared clonotypes between healthy human individuals. Study-level findings and limits: Rarefaction indicated that sorted-subset sequencing remained incomplete although depth was large.

Each of the donors was a healthy adult who was HIV-negative and had not had a recent acute infection or vaccination. The donors, all of them Caucasian adults, lived in Nashville, Tennessee. CD45RA-negative memory and CD45RA+ naive subsets were split from the CD4+ cells. Assay used: immunoSEQ multiplex PCR; TCRdb lists only in-frame clones, some missing. The sample records 2,500,000 or so clones, approximately 94% being singletons. Of note for this clone: Antigen specificity is unknown.

Unmatched junction bases numbered 8, after V lost 4 bases and J lost 2 bases. The CDR3 is 16 amino acids. From germline, CDR1 is SGHVS and CDR2 FNYEAQ. The origin of this receptor is a man aged 18 to 35 in good health. Sequencing was carried out using naive CD4+ T cells sorted from blood. Noted subset: CD45RA+ positively selected. V is TRBV7-6 and J is TRBJ2-5, with 9 bases fitting TRBD1. The CDR3 DNA sequence: TGTGCCAGCAGCTCAGCCGGGACAGGGCTACAAGAGACCCAGTACTTC. The encoded protein is CASSSAGTGLQETQYF.